Listed below are T cell receptor beta chains from one sample, sequenced in a study of blood T cell repertoires in COVID-19. Method: immunoSEQ multiplex PCR; TCRdb's copy keeps in-frame clones and lacks some. The sample lists about 480,000 clones, roughly 90% occurring once. Material: PBMCs or T cells enriched from blood (not recorded which). Source of these receptors: a woman between 35 and 50 years old who had recovered from COVID-19. CDR3s include the opening cysteine and the closing phenylalanine or tryptophan. Each record gives: V gene, clone size, J gene, D gene, CDR3 protein, CDR3 DNA. D genes are given only for firm matches. Size is stated for part of the rows, as once, few or many counts, or as a class when the clone is expanded.

V: TRBV6-2/TRBV6-3; size: -; J: TRBJ1-2; D: -; CDR3: CASSYIGTRGFSNYGYTF; DNA: TGTGCCAGCAGTTACATCGGGACAAGGGGGTTTTCTAACTATGGCTACACCTTC
V: TRBV5-1; size: -; J: TRBJ2-5; D: TRBD2; CDR3: CASSSGLAGVRETQYF; DNA: TGCGCCAGCAGCTCCGGACTAGCGGGAGTACGAGAGACCCAGTACTTC
V: TRBV11-1; size: -; J: TRBJ2-7; D: -; CDR3: CASSMTEGGEQYF; DNA: TGTGCCAGCAGCATGACCGAGGGTGGCGAGCAGTACTTC
V: TRBV10-3; size: once; J: TRBJ1-1; D: -; CDR3: CAIRETIYRTQPSSEAFF; DNA: TGTGCCATCAGAGAAACCATATACAGGACCCAACCCTCTTCTGAAGCTTTCTTT
V: TRBV9; size: -; J: TRBJ1-2; D: -; CDR3: CASRAVHSNYGYTF; DNA: TGTGCCAGCAGGGCAGTGCACAGCAACTATGGCTACACCTTC
V: TRBV7-9; size: -; J: TRBJ2-5; D: TRBD2; CDR3: CASSRTSGHQETQYF; DNA: TGTGCCAGCAGCCGGACTAGCGGCCACCAAGAGACCCAGTACTTC
V: TRBV10-1; size: -; J: TRBJ2-2; D: TRBD2; CDR3: CASSASGIVGELFF; DNA: TGCGCCAGCAGTGCTAGCGGGATTGTCGGGGAGCTGTTTTTT
V: TRBV19; size: -; J: TRBJ2-7; D: -; CDR3: CASSIGARGDGQYF; DNA: TGTGCCAGTAGTATAGGGGCGCGGGGAGACGGGCAGTACTTC
V: TRBV19; size: -; J: TRBJ2-1; D: TRBD2; CDR3: CASTRLAGGHEQFF; DNA: TGTGCCAGTACCCGGCTAGCGGGAGGGCATGAGCAGTTCTTC
V: TRBV7-6; size: -; J: TRBJ2-1; D: -; CDR3: CASSLAEGEQFF; DNA: TGTGCCAGCAGCCTTGCTGAGGGTGAGCAGTTCTTC
V: TRBV7-2; size: few; J: TRBJ2-3; D: -; CDR3: CASSLARGTDTQYF; DNA: TGTGCCAGCAGCTTAGCACGGGGCACAGATACGCAGTATTTT
V: TRBV6-2/TRBV6-3; size: -; J: TRBJ2-1; D: TRBD2; CDR3: CASSSTTSGNIYEQFF; DNA: TGTGCCAGCAGCTCCACTACTAGCGGGAATATCTATGAGCAGTTCTTC
V: TRBV25-1; size: few; J: TRBJ1-1; D: TRBD1; CDR3: CASSANRGIGITEAFF; DNA: TGTGCCAGCAGTGCCAACAGGGGTATTGGGATCACTGAAGCTTTCTTT
V: TRBV6-5; size: -; J: TRBJ1-5; D: -; CDR3: CASRGGGFDQPQHF; DNA: TGTGCCAGCAGAGGGGGGGGGTTCGATCAGCCCCAGCATTTT
V: TRBV11-2; size: -; J: TRBJ1-1; D: -; CDR3: CASSLARNTEAFF; DNA: TGTGCCAGCAGCTTAGCCAGGAACACTGAAGCTTTCTTT
V: TRBV7-2; size: -; J: TRBJ1-1; D: -; CDR3: CASSLASGNTEAFF; DNA: TGTGCCAGCAGCTTGGCCTCGGGGAACACTGAAGCTTTCTTT
V: TRBV19; size: -; J: TRBJ1-1; D: -; CDR3: CASTPGAMGTEAFF; DNA: TGTGCCAGTACCCCAGGGGCTATGGGGACTGAAGCTTTCTTT
V: TRBV1; size: -; J: TRBJ2-7; D: -; CDR3: CTSSQDNGSPYEQYF; DNA: TGCACCAGCAGCCAAGATAATGGCAGTCCCTACGAGCAGTACTTC
V: TRBV4-2; size: -; J: TRBJ2-5; D: TRBD2; CDR3: CASSRALAGAETQYF; DNA: TGTGCCAGCAGCCGAGCACTAGCGGGAGCCGAGACCCAGTACTTC
V: TRBV11-2; size: -; J: TRBJ2-3; D: TRBD2; CDR3: CASILAGSDTQYF; DNA: TGTGCCAGCATATTAGCGGGATCAGATACGCAGTATTTT
V: TRBV5-6; size: few; J: TRBJ1-2; D: TRBD1; CDR3: CASSGRAGGLSVGYTF; DNA: TGTGCCAGCAGCGGTAGGGCAGGGGGCTTGTCGGTTGGCTACACCTTC
V: TRBV4-1; size: -; J: TRBJ2-2; D: -; CDR3: CASSWDLNTGELFF; DNA: TGCGCCAGCAGCTGGGACTTAAACACCGGGGAGCTGTTTTTT
V: TRBV5-6; size: -; J: TRBJ2-7; D: TRBD1; CDR3: CASSFGTGGYEQYF; DNA: TGTGCCAGCAGCTTCGGGACAGGAGGCTACGAGCAGTACTTC
V: TRBV5-4; size: -; J: TRBJ2-5; D: -; CDR3: CASSLVSGDGETQYF; DNA: TGTGCCAGCAGCTTGGTTTCGGGGGACGGGGAGACCCAGTACTTC
V: TRBV5-1; size: -; J: TRBJ1-5; D: TRBD1; CDR3: CASSLTGGDNQPQHF; DNA: TGCGCCAGCAGCTTGACAGGGGGTGACAATCAGCCCCAGCATTTT
V: TRBV5-5; size: -; J: TRBJ1-5; D: -; CDR3: CASRMDTGSNQPQHF; DNA: TGTGCCAGCAGAATGGACACGGGTAGCAATCAGCCCCAGCATTTT
V: TRBV5-8; size: -; J: TRBJ2-1; D: -; CDR3: CASSLNEQFF; DNA: TGTGCCAGCAGTCTCAATGAGCAGTTCTTC
V: TRBV19; size: -; J: TRBJ2-5; D: TRBD2; CDR3: CASSRGGVQYF; DNA: TGTGCCAGTAGTAGGGGGGGAGTCCAGTACTTC
V: TRBV2; size: -; J: TRBJ2-7; D: -; CDR3: CASTGRVSGEQYF; DNA: TGTGCCAGCACTGGACGGGTCTCGGGGGAGCAGTACTTC
V: TRBV4-2; size: once; J: TRBJ1-2; D: TRBD1; CDR3: CASSQEQGAGGYTF; DNA: TGTGCCAGCAGCCAAGAACAGGGGGCTGGTGGCTACACCTTC
V: TRBV2; size: few; J: TRBJ2-5; D: TRBD2; CDR3: CASGTSGAQETQYF; DNA: TGTGCCAGCGGGACTAGCGGGGCTCAAGAGACCCAGTACTTC
V: TRBV27; size: -; J: TRBJ1-1; D: TRBD1; CDR3: CASSAPGTGGTEAFF; DNA: TGTGCCAGCAGTGCCCCGGGGACAGGGGGCACTGAAGCTTTCTTT
V: TRBV7-2; size: few; J: TRBJ2-7; D: -; CDR3: CASSPPGDHEQYF; DNA: TGTGCCAGCAGCCCGCCAGGGGACCACGAGCAGTACTTC
V: TRBV19; size: -; J: TRBJ2-5; D: TRBD2; CDR3: CASSIARGRGETQYF; DNA: TGTGCCAGTAGTATAGCACGCGGGAGGGGAGAGACCCAGTACTTC
V: TRBV2; size: few; J: TRBJ2-2; D: -; CDR3: CASSERVRELFF; DNA: TGTGCCAGCTCGGAGCGGGTCAGGGAGCTGTTTTTT
V: TRBV24-1; size: -; J: TRBJ1-5; D: -; CDR3: CATSDFSIDQPQHF; DNA: TGTGCCACCAGTGATTTCTCTATAGATCAGCCCCAGCATTTT